Each of the 29 T cell receptor beta chains below was sequenced from the same sample in a study of cytomegalovirus exposure and HLA in healthy donors. PCR involved 60 Vbeta and 13 Jbeta primers. Profiling relied on immunoSEQ multiplex PCR, and the TCRdb table lists in-frame clones only, not all of them. The repertoire holds around 200,000 clones, roughly 80% seen once, with approximately 3.9% in the top ten. The sequenced sample was PBMCs. All receptors come from a man aged 45-60 years in good health and CMV-seronegative.

V usage is TRBV16 and J usage is TRBJ1-5; the D is unclear. V was clipped by 2 bases and J by 4 bases, with 6 bases between them. Germline-derived CDR1 and CDR2 are KGHSY and FQNENV. The CDR3 spans 13 residues. The CDR3 DNA sequence: TGTGCCAGCAGCCAAGGCTGGAATCAGCCCCAGCATTTT. Its protein is CASSQGWNQPQHF.

The J gene is TRBJ1-6, the V gene TRBV7-2, with unresolved D. Germline assignment: CDR1 SGHTA and CDR2 FQGNSA. The germline V and J ends were trimmed by 1 base and 10 bases, with 14 bases remaining between them. The CDR3 is 15 residues long. The CDR3 DNA reads TGTGCCAGCAGCTTAGGCACGGGGATAGGATCACCCCTCCACTTT. This gives the protein CASSLGTGIGSPLHF.

V gene TRBV11-2 combines with J gene TRBJ2-2; 8 bases fit TRBD2. Germline loops: CDR1 SGHAT, CDR2 FQNNGV. V lost 5 bases and J lost 4; bases outside the gene matches: 3. The CDR3 contains 14 residues. CDR3 DNA: TGTGCCAGCAGCCCCGGGACTAGCACCGGGGAGCTGTTTTTT. Protein sequence: CASSPGTSTGELFF.

The chain links TRBV7-6 to TRBJ2-3, with 7 bases lining up with TRBD2. The germline V gene encodes CDR1 SGHVS and CDR2 FNYEAQ. Losses at the gene ends were 6 bases for V and 3 bases for J; bases not matched to a gene: 9. This CDR3 region has 15 residues. DNA of the CDR3: TGTGCCAGCAGGGCCAGCGGGGAGGGAACAGATACGCAGTATTTT. It is translated as CASRASGEGTDTQYF. Full variable domain (rest looked up from reference TRBV7-6 and TRBJ2-3): GAGVSQSPRYKVTKRGQDVALRCDPISGHVSLYWYRQALGQGPEFLTYFNYEAQQDKSGLPNDRFSAERPEGSISTLTIQRTEQRDSAMYRCASRASGEGTDTQYFGPGTRLTVL.

The rearrangement uses TRBV13 and TRBJ1-6, with D tentatively TRBD1 (5 bases). This CDR3 comprises 14 residues. Germline V gene data show CDR1 as PRHDT and CDR2 as FYEKMQ (reference sequence). Deletions cut 4 bases from V and 10 bases from J, with 14 bases between. This CDR3 reads CASSSTVTYSPLHF. DNA of the CDR3: TGTGCCAGCAGCTCGACAGTGACCTACTCACCCCTCCACTTT.

This chain joins TRBV6-6 and TRBJ2-7, with 7 positions matching TRBD1. The V and J ends lost 5 bases and 0 bases, in that order; junction bases with no gene match: 4. The CDR3 loop spans 14 amino acids. The germline gives CDR1 MNHNY, CDR2 SVGAGI (reference sequence). The CDR3 DNA follows: TGTGCCAGCAGTGACAGGGCGAGCTCCTACGAGCAGTACTTC. It is translated as CASSDRASSYEQYF.

This clone was seen a handful of times. The V call is TRBV7-2, the J call TRBJ1-1; 11 bases agree with TRBD1. The CDR3 runs to 15 residues. The V segment lost 2 bases and the J segment 4 bases; nucleotides outside the gene matches: 3. Germline values: CDR1 SGHTA, CDR2 FQGNSA. CDR3 region: CASSLRDRGTTEAFF. The CDR3 DNA reads TGTGCCAGCAGCTTAAGGGACAGGGGGACCACTGAAGCTTTCTTT.

This chain joins TRBV5-5 and TRBJ2-7, with TRBD1 as a possible D gene (5 bases). V was cut by 4 bases and J by 3 bases, with 14 bases left in between. CDR1 and CDR2 (germline): SGHKS, YYEKEE (reference sequence). This CDR3 comprises 14 residues. The CDR3 here is CASSPTERVYEQYF. DNA of the CDR3: TGTGCCAGCAGCCCGACAGAAAGGGTCTACGAGCAGTACTTC.

The chain links TRBV7-9 to TRBJ1-5, with D possibly being TRBD1 (5 bases). The CDR3 totals 14 residues. Looked up from germline, CDR1 is SEHNR and CDR2 is FQNEAQ (reference sequence). The V end lost 5 bases, the J end lost 1 base, and 9 bases lay between the germline ends. This chain's CDR3 is CASSADRSNQPQHF. The CDR3 DNA reads TGTGCCAGCAGCGCCGACAGAAGCAATCAGCCCCAGCATTTT.

The CDR3: CATSRSLAGELFF. DNA of the CDR3: TGTGCCACCAGCAGGTCCCTCGCCGGGGAGCTGTTTTTT. This chain uses TRBV15 with TRBJ2-2, with D hard to call. The V and J ends lost 3 bases and 6 bases respectively, with 8 bases between them. The CDR3 contains 13 residues. The germline V gene has CDR1 LNHNV and CDR2 YYDKDF (reference sequence). The variable domain in full, with the rest retrieved from reference TRBV15 and TRBJ2-2, is DAMVIQNPRYQVTQFGKPVTLSCSQTLNHNVMYWYQQKSSQAPKLLFHYYDKDFNNEADTPDNFQSRRPNTSFCFLDIRSPGLGDTAMYLCATSRSLAGELFFGEGSRLTVL.

The chain employs TRBV7-2 and TRBJ2-5; TRBD2 matches 7 bases. Germline loops: CDR1 SGHTA, CDR2 FQGNSA. V trimming: 3 bases; J trimming: 3 bases; junction bases outside the gene matches: 4. The CDR3 has 14 amino acids. The CDR3 DNA follows: TGTGCCAGCAGCTTTACTAGCGCGAAAGAGACCCAGTACTTC. It specifies CASSFTSAKETQYF.

J is TRBJ1-6 and V is TRBV10-3; unclear D gene. Trimming shortened V by 8 bases and J by 9 bases, and 14 bases separated the two germline ends. The CDR3 runs to 13 residues. Germline CDR1 and CDR2: ENHRY and SYGVKD. CDR3 bases: TGTGCCATCGTTCGGGAGATAGGTTCACCCCTCCACTTT. This sequence encodes CAIVREIGSPLHF.

There are a few counts of this clone. Relative to the germline gene, one junction end is altered; a read error may explain this. V usage is TRBV11-2 and J usage is TRBJ1-2; TRBD1 matches at 7 bases. In germline, CDR1 is SGHAT, CDR2 FQNNGV. There are 13 residues in the CDR3. CDR3 sequence (DNA): TGTGCCAGCAGCCTAGAGGGGGCGCTGGGCTACACCTTC. This gives the protein CASSLEGALGYTF.

This chain links TRBV29-1 with TRBJ1-1; TRBD1 agrees at 9 bases. In germline, CDR1 is SQVTM, CDR2 ANQGSEA. This CDR3 is 16 amino acids long. V trimming: 6 bases; J trimming: 5 bases; junction bases outside the gene matches: 16. The CDR3 DNA is TGCAGCGTCAAGGGAGGAGTGGGACAGGGTGTAACTGAAGCTTTCTTT. Translated, it gives CSVKGGVGQGVTEAFF.

The V gene is TRBV7-2, the J gene TRBJ2-5, with TRBD2 matching 10 bases. The J call may be faulty, since TRBJ2-7 better matches the DNA end. Germline loops: CDR1 SGHTA, CDR2 FQGNSA. The CDR3 runs to 15 residues. CDR3 DNA sequence: TGTGCCAGCAGCCTCTCTAGCGGGGGACTCTACGAGCAGTACTTC. Translated: CASSLSSGGLYEQYF.

The J gene is TRBJ2-3, the V gene TRBV10-3; TRBD1 aligns across 7 bases. V dropped 0 bases and J dropped 1; count of bases not matched to a gene: 13. The CDR3 covers 19 residues. The germline V gene encodes CDR1 ENHRY and CDR2 SYGVKD. The CDR3 protein is CAISESGQVGRVGTDTQYF. For the CDR3, the DNA is TGTGCCATCAGTGAGTCTGGACAGGTTGGGCGGGTTGGCACAGATACGCAGTATTTT.

The J gene is TRBJ2-5, the V gene TRBV28; D remains ambiguous. The J call is uncertain, as TRBJ2-7 better fits the DNA end. Germline CDR1 reads MDHEN; CDR2 reads SYDVKM. The CDR3 is 13 amino acids. DNA of the CDR3: TGTGCCAGCAGTTTACACTTTTACTACGAGCAGTACTTC. Its protein is CASSLHFYYEQYF.

The CDR3 coding sequence is TGTGCCAGCAGCGTTGACACTAGCAATCAGCCCCAGCATTTT. Its protein is CASSVDTSNQPQHF. The V and J genes are TRBV7-2 and TRBJ1-5, with D uncertain. CDR1 is SGHTA and CDR2 is FQGNSA in the germline V gene. Deletions cut 5 bases from V and 0 bases from J, with 8 bases between. The CDR3 has 14 residues.

V usage is TRBV12-1 and J usage is TRBJ1-2. TRBV12-1 has pseudogene status. The CDR3 has 16 residues. The CDR3 coding sequence is TGTGCCAGCAGGATACCCCTCCGTAGTTCCAACTATGGCTACACCTTC. This translates into CASRIPLRSSNYGYTF.

This clone was observed a few times. V gene TRBV5-1 combines with J gene TRBJ1-3; D is perhaps TRBD1 (6 bases). Trimming removed 1 base from V and 2 bases from J, with 10 bases in between. CDR1 and CDR2 (germline): SGHRS, YFSETQ. The CDR3 consists of 15 residues. This chain's CDR3 is CASSLFPGAGNTIYF. In DNA, the CDR3 is TGCGCCAGCAGCTTGTTTCCAGGGGCTGGAAACACCATATATTTT.

This sequence joins TRBV21-1 and TRBJ2-1; the D call of TRBD2 is as the table states it, not checked on the DNA. TRBV21-1 is a listed pseudogene. There are 13 residues in the CDR3. The CDR3 here is CASSKREYNEQFF. The DNA for the CDR3 is TGTGCCAGCAGCAAAAGAGAGTACAATGAGCAGTTCTTC.

The genes are TRBV30 and TRBJ2-3; D is perhaps TRBD2 (5 bases). Trimming stripped 7 bases from V and 6 bases from J, with 8 bases between. CDR3 size: 10 residues. CDR1 and CDR2 (germline): GTSNPN, SVGIG (reference sequence). CDR3 in DNA: TGTGCCTCGGGAAGGGATACGCAGTATTTT. This codes for CASGRDTQYF.

The chain employs TRBV29-1 and TRBJ1-1, with 9 nucleotides matching TRBD1. CDR1 is SQVTM and CDR2 is ANQGSEA in the germline V gene. The CDR3 loop spans 14 amino acids. J gave up 4 bases and V 3 bases, and 6 bases lay outside the gene matches. CDR3 sequence: CSVDPTGGVTEAFF. The CDR3 coding sequence is TGCAGCGTTGATCCCACAGGGGGCGTCACTGAAGCTTTCTTT.

The V and J genes are TRBV5-6 and TRBJ1-3, with D possibly being TRBD1 (5 bases). Germline V CDR1 and CDR2: SGHDT, YYEEEE. CDR3 length equals 15 residues. The germline V and J ends were trimmed by 3 bases and 0 bases, with 10 bases remaining between them. The chain's CDR3 is CASSWGVSSGNTIYF. In DNA form, the CDR3 reads TGTGCCAGCAGCTGGGGGGTCAGCTCTGGAAACACCATATATTTT.

This clone was observed a single time. The V and J genes are TRBV5-1 and TRBJ2-1; 14 bases are shared with TRBD2. The V gene end was trimmed by 4 bases and the J gene end by 7 bases; junction bases not matched to a gene: 7. The CDR3 length is 16 residues. Germline V lookup: CDR1 SGHRS, CDR2 YFSETQ. The CDR3 sequence: CASSPTSGGASNEQFF. The CDR3 DNA follows: TGCGCCAGCAGCCCGACTAGCGGGGGGGCTTCGAATGAGCAGTTCTTC.

The chain carries TRBV5-1 and TRBJ2-1; TRBD1 aligns across 8 bases. The V gene end was trimmed by 4 bases and the J gene end by 10 bases; junction bases not matched to a gene: 13. Looked up from germline, CDR1 is SGHRS and CDR2 is YFSETQ. The CDR3 extends over 15 amino acids. The chain's CDR3 is CASSPGQDRVLEQFF. As DNA, the CDR3 is TGCGCCAGCAGCCCCGGCCAGGACAGGGTATTGGAGCAGTTCTTC.

This sequence joins TRBV7-2 and TRBJ2-3, with TRBD2 as a possible D gene (7 bases). The CDR3 spans 15 residues. Germline values: CDR1 SGHTA, CDR2 FQGNSA. The V and J ends lost 5 bases and 6 bases respectively, with 18 bases between them. The CDR3: CASSKEGGQVDTQYF. CDR3 nucleotide sequence: TGTGCCAGCAGCAAGGAGGGGGGGCAGGTGGATACGCAGTATTTT. Looking up the rest from reference TRBV7-2 and TRBJ2-3 gives the full variable domain: GAGVSQSPSNKVTEKGKDVELRCDPISGHTALYWYRQSLGQGLEFLIYFQGNSAPDKSGLPSDRFSAERTGGSVSTLTIQRTQQEDSAVYLCASSKEGGQVDTQYFGPGTRLTVL.

The chain recombines TRBV19 with TRBJ2-4, with D maybe TRBD1 (6 bases). Trimming left V 1 base short and J 6 bases short, with 10 bases between. This CDR3 is 14 amino acids long. Germline V gene data show CDR1 as LNHDA and CDR2 as SQIVND (reference sequence). The CDR3 sequence is CASSIGLGGNIQYF. DNA for the CDR3: TGTGCCAGTAGTATAGGGTTAGGGGGAAACATTCAGTACTTC.

This chain connects TRBV11-2 to TRBJ2-3; the match to TRBD2 covers 9 bases. This CDR3 region has 16 residues. Unmatched junction bases numbered 6, after V lost 5 bases and J lost 0 bases. The germline CDR1 and CDR2 sequences are SGHAT and FQNNGV. The CDR3 sequence: CASSAGLAGSTDTQYF. The DNA for the CDR3 is TGTGCCAGCAGCGCGGGGCTAGCGGGGAGCACAGATACGCAGTATTTT.